This T cell receptor beta chain is from a study of vaccination effects on CD4 cells after COVID-19 (dated 2022 in TCRdb). As for the study more broadly: To identify antigen-specific CD4+ T cell clonotypes by their expansion, the ViraFEST assay first stimulated PBMC with viral peptide pools and then applied TCR sequencing. Samples were taken from three convalescent patients early (day +14) and late (day +241, +227, +161 respectively) after vaccination. Post-vaccine samples across the study were collected a median of 72 days after the second dose, with a range of 14 to 241. Two million PBMC per well were cultured with about 9 ug/ml peptides in IMDM containing around 5.3% human AB serum, roughly 9.5 IU/ml IL-2 and gentamicin. The study compared SARS-CoV-2 spike-specific CD4+ TCR repertoires before and after mRNA vaccination in COVID-19 convalescent patients and infection-naive vaccine recipients. A total of 10 COVID-19 convalescent patients and a handful of SARS-CoV-2-naive healthy vaccine recipients were included in the full study. Cultures from other donors in the study were sequenced with the Oncomine TCR Beta short-read assay on an Illumina iSeq 100.

Library generation was performed with the immunoSEQ multiplex PCR assay. TCR beta CDR3 sequencing was performed on DNA from the cultured, isolated CD4+ T cells. The paper's processing steps were these. Non-productive TCR sequences were removed, reads were trimmed to the CDR3 region, and CDR3s of at least 7 amino acids were retained. Antigen-specific clonotypes were identified using the MANAFEST web app by comparison of expansion in peptide wells against reference cultures. Positive clones required FDR<0.05 expansion versus reference and all other wells, odds ratio above 5, and frequency above 0.1% in two replicate wells. A clonotype was defined as cross-reactive if the clonotype was significantly expanded both in SARS-CoV-2 spike wells and in at least one common cold coronavirus spike condition. CDR3 similarity was assessed by Levenshtein distance using the stringdist R package, and unrooted trees were constructed with ape in R 3.6.1. TCRdb stores this immuneACCESS table with in-frame sequences only. Part of the clones is absent; in the studies checked, under half of the shortfall reflects unresolved V genes, and no reason is known for the rest. The DNA was the basis for D and trimming; V, J and clone size are from that table. For this sample the table gives some 50,000 clones, of which 74% were detected only once. 5% to 5.5% of the sample belongs to the ten largest clones.

After approximately 11 days of culture, CD4+ T cells were isolated with the EasySep CD4+ T cell isolation kit. PCR-confirmed SARS-CoV-2 infection had occurred in convalescent patients between March and December 2020, before the Alpha, Beta and Delta variants emerged in the United States. Each participant received two doses of an mRNA SARS-CoV-2 vaccine, either BNT162b2 or mRNA-1273. Half of the culture medium was replaced with fresh IL-2-containing medium on days 3 and 7. Each peptide stimulation condition was cultured in triplicate wells unless otherwise noted. Using Ficoll-Paque Plus gradient centrifugation, PBMC were separated from whole blood and then either used fresh or cryopreserved at -140C. The QIAamp micro DNA kit was used to extract genomic DNA from the cultured CD4+ T cells. Beyond this particular receptor, the publication reports: Clones induced by infection and clones induced by vaccination both contracted markedly at late timepoints after vaccination, which fits with T cell responses waning over time. The study was limited by a small number of convalescent patients, and early post-infection timepoints were lacking. For convalescent patients, new clones induced by the vaccine made up most of the post-vaccine spike-reactive repertoire, and these new clones were largely distinct from the clones induced by infection.

Regarding this clone: The antigen it binds to is not known. No clone much larger than this one lies a single base away; base qualities are absent.

Measured from the cysteine to the phenylalanine, the CDR3 is 16 residues long. The retained sequence is limited to the CDR3, 48 bases, with the frame set at the first base. V and J are truncated by 3 bases and 6 bases respectively, leaving an intervening sequence of 18 bases. Taken from the germline V gene, the CDR1 and CDR2 loops are KGHSH and LQKENI. The sequenced sample was CD4+ T cells from PBMCs cultured without peptide, obtained after COVID-19 vaccination. The clonotype originates from a human donor who had a prior SARS-CoV-2 infection. The chain links TRBV18 with TRBJ2-4, and possibly TRBD2, on 6 matching bases. The CDR3: CASSPQKAGWPNIQYF. The DNA is TGTGCCAGCTCACCCCAAAAGGCGGGATGGCCAAACATTCAGTACTTC. The CDR3 plus the reference TRBV18 and TRBJ2-4 genes for the other parts give the full variable domain: NAGVMQNPRHLVRRRGQEARLRCSPMKGHSHVYWYRQLPEEGLKFMVYLQKENIIDESGMPKERFSAEFPKEGPSILRIQQVVRGDSAAYFCASSPQKAGWPNIQYFGAGTRLSVL.